One sample yielded the 16 T cell receptor beta chains listed below, sequenced in a study of neurological immune-mediated disorders. Each CDR3 protein is one row after TCRdb ran MiXCR on the 5' RACE reads. This repertoire shows approximately 28,000 distinct CDR3 sequences, about 16% found once; its top ten account for around 4.9%. Time point here: technical triplicate 3. The specimen sequenced was CD4+ T cells from blood. These receptors all stem from a female donor with HTLV-1-associated myelopathy (HAM/TSP).

This clonotype was seen ten or more times. The chain joins TRBV20-1 to TRBJ1-5; 10 bases map to TRBD1. Per germline, CDR1 DFQATT and CDR2 SNEGSKA (reference sequence). The CDR3 consists of 15 residues. With 6 bases clipped from V and 2 bases from J, the junction kept 7 bases outside the gene matches. CDR3 amino acids: CSASPGTGGNQPQHF. CDR3 DNA sequence: TGCAGTGCGAGTCCCGGGACAGGGGGCAATCAGCCCCAGCATTTT.

The J gene is TRBJ1-1, the V gene TRBV30; no clear D. CDR1 and CDR2 from the germline V gene are GTSNPN and SVGIG (reference sequence). Trimming removed 0 bases at V and 1 base at J, with 6 bases between. This CDR3 has 13 residues. In nucleotides, the CDR3 is TGTGCCTGGAGTGTAATAGGGAACACTGAAGCTTTCTTT. Translated: CAWSVIGNTEAFF. The full variable domain, rest sourced from reference TRBV30 and TRBJ1-1, is SQTIHQWPATLVQPVGSPLSLECTVEGTSNPNLYWYRQAAGRGLQLLFYSVGIGQISSEVPQNLSASRPQDRQFILSSKKLLLSDSGFYLCAWSVIGNTEAFFGQGTRLTVV.

At least ten counts were recorded for this clonotype. The rearrangement links TRBV6-5 to TRBJ1-6; the match to TRBD1 covers 8 bases. CDR1 and CDR2 from the germline V gene are MNHEY and SVGAGI. This CDR3 comprises 14 residues. Trimming removed 5 bases from V and 8 bases from J; junction bases left unmatched: 5. The CDR3 is CASSATGVDSPLHF. Written as DNA, the CDR3 is TGTGCCAGCAGTGCGACAGGGGTGGATTCACCCCTCCACTTT.

This clonotype appeared many times. The chain joins TRBV12-3 or TRBV12-4 to TRBJ2-4, with 10 bases matching TRBD2. CDR3 length equals 17 residues. With V trimmed by 6 bases and J by 0 bases, 8 bases remained unmatched. The CDR3 spells CASSARLAGLAKNIQYF. CDR3 in DNA: TGTGCCAGCAGCGCCCGACTAGCGGGCCTAGCCAAAAACATTCAGTACTTC.

In its sample, this clonotype was seen many times. The chain couples TRBV2 to TRBJ2-5, with 9 bases identical to TRBD1. The junction had 12 bases not matched to a gene; V was cut back by 7 bases and J by 0 bases. Germline V gene sequence: CDR1 SNHLY, CDR2 FYNNEI. The CDR3 totals 17 residues. In DNA form, the CDR3 reads TGTGCCAGCACCACCGGTTTGACAGGGGGGTACCAAGAGACCCAGTACTTC. It is translated as CASTTGLTGGYQETQYF. The full variable domain, its missing parts supplied by reference TRBV2 and TRBJ2-5, is EPEVTQTPSHQVTQMGQEVILRCVPISNHLYFYWYRQILGQKVEFLVSFYNNEISEKSEIFDDQFSVERPDGSNFTLKIRSTKLEDSAMYFCASTTGLTGGYQETQYFGPGTRLLVL.

This clonotype appeared many times. The junction shows a germline mismatch at one end, possibly a read error. The rearrangement links TRBV7-7 to TRBJ2-5; D remains unclear. Looked up from germline, CDR1 is SSHAT and CDR2 is FNYEAQ (reference sequence). This CDR3 region has 15 residues. CDR3 sequence: CASSLGSTSQETQYF. Here the CDR3 DNA reads TGTGCTAGCAGCTTAGGTTCCACGTCTCAAGAGACCCAGTACTTC.

This clonotype was picked up many times. V usage is TRBV12-3 or TRBV12-4 and J usage is TRBJ1-6; D is unclear. CDR3 length equals 14 residues. The V gene lost 5 bases and the J gene lost 4 bases, with 9 bases spanning the gap. This CDR3 is CASSLGFYNSPLHF. The CDR3 nucleotides are TGTGCCAGCAGTCTAGGATTTTATAATTCACCCCTCCACTTT.

Many counts were recorded for this clonotype. The genes are TRBV15 and TRBJ1-6; 7 nucleotides match TRBD1. Germline CDR1 and CDR2: LNHNV and YYDKDF (reference sequence). V lost 0 bases to trimming and J lost 9 bases; unmatched junction nucleotides: 5. CDR3 size: 15 residues. The CDR3 loop is CATSREGGTSSPLHF. For the CDR3, the DNA is TGTGCCACCAGCAGAGAAGGGGGCACGAGTTCACCCCTCCACTTT.

The chain uses TRBV20-1 and TRBJ2-1; 9 nucleotides line up with TRBD2. There are 14 residues in the CDR3. V shed 0 bases and J 8 bases; nucleotides not matched to a gene: 5. The germline CDR1 and CDR2 sequences are DFQATT and SNEGSKA (reference sequence). The CDR3 DNA reads as TGCAGTGCTAGAGATCGGCGGGGGGGAGATGAGCAGTTCTTC. It is translated as CSARDRRGGDEQFF.

This clonotype was counted between two and nine times. The rearrangement links TRBV5-1 to TRBJ1-5; D gene uncertain. The V end was cut by 1 base, the J end by 0 bases, with 11 bases between. Germline V lookup: CDR1 SGHRS, CDR2 YFSETQ. This CDR3 region has 16 residues. CDR3 in DNA: TGCGCCAGCAGCTTGCACCCACACGATAGCAATCAGCCCCAGCATTTT. It translates to CASSLHPHDSNQPQHF. The full variable domain, with the rest looked up from reference TRBV5-1 and TRBJ1-5, is KAGVTQTPRYLIKTRGQQVTLSCSPISGHRSVSWYQQTPGQGLQFLFEYFSETQRNKGNFPGRFSGRQFSNSRSEMNVSTLELGDSALYLCASSLHPHDSNQPQHFGDGTRLSIL.

In its sample, this clonotype was seen many times. The chain carries TRBV5-1 and TRBJ2-1, with D tentatively TRBD2 (7 bases). The germline V gene encodes CDR1 SGHRS and CDR2 YFSETQ. The CDR3 contains 14 residues. Trimming stripped 4 bases from V and 7 bases from J, with 15 bases between. The CDR3 is CASSGGATGNEQFF. CDR3 sequence (DNA): TGCGCCAGCAGCGGGGGGGCCACGGGTAATGAGCAGTTCTTC.

This clonotype was observed at least ten times. This chain connects TRBV6-6 to TRBJ2-5, with D perhaps matching TRBD1 (8 bases). Trimming took 6 bases from V and 1 from J, leaving 18 bases between them. CDR1 is MNHNY, CDR2 SVGAGI, per germline (reference sequence). The CDR3 is 16 amino acids. CDR3 sequence: CASRNTYRGGQETQYF. CDR3 DNA sequence: TGTGCCAGCAGAAACACTTACAGGGGGGGCCAAGAGACCCAGTACTTC.

Many counts were recorded for this clonotype. V gene TRBV20-1 combines with J gene TRBJ2-2; D is perhaps TRBD1 (6 bases). There are 13 residues in the CDR3. The germline CDR1 and CDR2 sequences are DFQATT and SNEGSKA (reference sequence). V lost 5 bases and J 2 bases, leaving 9 bases between the germline ends. The CDR3 spells CSAPGHNTGELFF. In DNA form, the CDR3 reads TGCAGTGCTCCGGGACATAACACCGGGGAGCTGTTTTTT.

This clonotype appeared many times. CDR3 protein: CASSQDWRGGTDTQYF. The CDR3 region has the DNA TGCGCCAGCAGCCAAGATTGGCGCGGGGGCACAGATACGCAGTATTTT. V is TRBV4-3 and J is TRBJ2-3; D may be TRBD2 (6 bases). Trimming shortened V by 0 bases and J by 1 base, and 11 bases separated the two germline ends. There are 16 residues in the CDR3. Germline V CDR1 and CDR2: LGHNA, YSLEER.

This clonotype was detected ten times or more. The V call is TRBV3-1, the J call TRBJ2-2, with 12 positions matching TRBD2. CDR3 length equals 17 residues. The germline V gene has CDR1 LGHDT and CDR2 YNNKEL (reference sequence). The V gene end was trimmed by 3 bases and the J gene end by 6 bases; junction bases not matched to a gene: 8. The CDR3 spells CASSQMGLAGWAGELFF. CDR3 DNA sequence: TGTGCCAGCAGCCAGATGGGACTAGCGGGCTGGGCCGGGGAGCTGTTTTTT.

In this sample, this clonotype turned up many times. V usage is TRBV18 and J usage is TRBJ1-5; D call uncertain. Germline CDR1 and CDR2: KGHSH and LQKENI. CDR3 length equals 12 residues. The V and J ends lost 5 bases and 1 base respectively, with 3 bases between them. In DNA, the CDR3 is TGTGCCAGCTCAAACAGCAATCAGCCCCAGCATTTT. Protein: CASSNSNQPQHF.